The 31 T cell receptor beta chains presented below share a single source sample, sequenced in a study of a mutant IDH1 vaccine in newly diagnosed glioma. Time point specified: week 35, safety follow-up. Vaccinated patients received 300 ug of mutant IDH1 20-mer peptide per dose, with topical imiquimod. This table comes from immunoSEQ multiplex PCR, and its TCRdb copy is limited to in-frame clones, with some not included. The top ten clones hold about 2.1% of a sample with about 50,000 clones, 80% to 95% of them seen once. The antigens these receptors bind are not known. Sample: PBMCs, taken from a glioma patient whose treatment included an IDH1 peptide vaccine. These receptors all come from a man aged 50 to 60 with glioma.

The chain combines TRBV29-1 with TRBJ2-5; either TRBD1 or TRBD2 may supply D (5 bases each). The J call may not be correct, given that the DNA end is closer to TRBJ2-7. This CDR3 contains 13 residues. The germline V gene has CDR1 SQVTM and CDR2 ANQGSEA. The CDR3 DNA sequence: TGCAGCGTTGAGTTGCAGGGACCCTACGAGCAGTACTTC. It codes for CSVELQGPYEQYF.

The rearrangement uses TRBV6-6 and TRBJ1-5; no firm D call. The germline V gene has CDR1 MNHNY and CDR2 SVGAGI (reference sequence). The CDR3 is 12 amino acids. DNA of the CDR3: TGTGCGGCGCGGGATGGCAATCAGCCCCAGCATTTT. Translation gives CAARDGNQPQHF.

CDR3 nucleotide sequence: TGCGCCAGCAGCTTGGACAGCTTCAACACCGGGGAGCTGTTTTTT. It specifies CASSLDSFNTGELFF. The chain combines TRBV5-1 with TRBJ2-2; D not resolved. The CDR3 consists of 15 residues. The germline V gene encodes CDR1 SGHRS and CDR2 YFSETQ. Trimming took 0 bases from V and 2 from J, leaving 8 bases between them.

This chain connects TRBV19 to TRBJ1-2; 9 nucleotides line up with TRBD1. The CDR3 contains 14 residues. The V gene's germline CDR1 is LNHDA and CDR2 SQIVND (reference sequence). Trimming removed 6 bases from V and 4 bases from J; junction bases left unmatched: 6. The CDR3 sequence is CASSPQGARYGYTF. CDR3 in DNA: TGTGCCAGTAGCCCACAGGGGGCTCGCTATGGCTACACCTTC.

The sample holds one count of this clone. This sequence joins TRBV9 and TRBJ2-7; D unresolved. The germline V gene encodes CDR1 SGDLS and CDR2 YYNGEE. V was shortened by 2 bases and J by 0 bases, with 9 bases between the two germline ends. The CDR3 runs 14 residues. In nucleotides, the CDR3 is TGTGCCAGCAGCGTCAGGACGAACTCCTACGAGCAGTACTTC. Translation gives CASSVRTNSYEQYF.

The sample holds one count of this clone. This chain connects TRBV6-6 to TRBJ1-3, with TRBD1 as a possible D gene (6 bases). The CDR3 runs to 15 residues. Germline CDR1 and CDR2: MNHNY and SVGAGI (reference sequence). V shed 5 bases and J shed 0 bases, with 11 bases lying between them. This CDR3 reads CASSGGLLSGNTIYF. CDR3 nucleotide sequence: TGTGCCAGCAGTGGGGGGCTGCTCTCTGGAAACACCATATATTTT.

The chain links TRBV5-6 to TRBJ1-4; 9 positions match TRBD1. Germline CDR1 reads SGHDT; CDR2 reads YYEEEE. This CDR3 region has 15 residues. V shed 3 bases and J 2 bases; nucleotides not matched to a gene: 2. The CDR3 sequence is CASSWGTGTNEKLFF. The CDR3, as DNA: TGTGCCAGCAGCTGGGGGACAGGGACTAATGAAAAACTGTTTTTT.

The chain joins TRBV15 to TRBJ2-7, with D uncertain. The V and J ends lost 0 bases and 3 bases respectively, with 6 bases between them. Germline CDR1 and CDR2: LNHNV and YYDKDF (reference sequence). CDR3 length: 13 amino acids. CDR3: CATSREGGYEQYF. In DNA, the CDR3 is TGTGCCACCAGCAGAGAGGGCGGCTACGAGCAGTACTTC.

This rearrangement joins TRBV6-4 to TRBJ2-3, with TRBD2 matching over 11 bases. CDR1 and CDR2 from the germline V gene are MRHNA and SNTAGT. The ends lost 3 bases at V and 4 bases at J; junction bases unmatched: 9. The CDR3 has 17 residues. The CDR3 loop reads CASSERTLAGVADTQYF. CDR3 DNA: TGTGCCAGCAGTGAGAGAACACTAGCGGGAGTTGCAGATACGCAGTATTTT.

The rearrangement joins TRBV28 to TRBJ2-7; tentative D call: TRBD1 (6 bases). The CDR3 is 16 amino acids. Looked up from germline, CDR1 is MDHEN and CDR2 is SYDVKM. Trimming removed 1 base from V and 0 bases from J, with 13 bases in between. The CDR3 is CASSLSDSKSSYEQYF. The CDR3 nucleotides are TGTGCCAGCAGTTTATCGGACAGTAAAAGCTCCTACGAGCAGTACTTC.

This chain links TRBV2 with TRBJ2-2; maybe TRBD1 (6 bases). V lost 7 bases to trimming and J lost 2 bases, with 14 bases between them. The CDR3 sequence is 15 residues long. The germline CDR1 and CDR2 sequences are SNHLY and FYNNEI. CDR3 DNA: TGTGCCAGCACTGACCGGACAGTAAACACCGGGGAGCTGTTTTTT. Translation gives CASTDRTVNTGELFF.

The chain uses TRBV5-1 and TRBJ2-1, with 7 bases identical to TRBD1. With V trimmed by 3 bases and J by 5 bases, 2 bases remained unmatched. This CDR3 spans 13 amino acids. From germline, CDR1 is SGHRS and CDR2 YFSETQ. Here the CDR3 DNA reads TGCGCCAGCAGCTGGACAGGCGACAATGAGCAGTTCTTC. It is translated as CASSWTGDNEQFF.

DNA of the CDR3: TGTGCCAGCAGCCAGTTCCTAGAGGGCGCCCGGGAGCTGTTTTTT. As protein: CASSQFLEGARELFF. The chain is built from TRBV4-2 and TRBJ2-2; D possibly corresponds to TRBD2 (5 bases). Looked up from germline, CDR1 is LGHNA and CDR2 is YNFKEQ. The CDR3 loop spans 15 amino acids. Trimming stripped 3 bases from V and 9 bases from J, with 17 bases between.

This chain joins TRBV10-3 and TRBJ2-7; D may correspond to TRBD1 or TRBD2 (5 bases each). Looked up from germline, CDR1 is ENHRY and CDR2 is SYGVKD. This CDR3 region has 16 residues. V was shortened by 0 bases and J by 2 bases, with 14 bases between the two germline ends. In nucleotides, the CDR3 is TGTGCCATCAGTGAGTCGAGTGGCCAGGGACCCTACGAGCAGTACTTC. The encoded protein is CAISESSGQGPYEQYF.

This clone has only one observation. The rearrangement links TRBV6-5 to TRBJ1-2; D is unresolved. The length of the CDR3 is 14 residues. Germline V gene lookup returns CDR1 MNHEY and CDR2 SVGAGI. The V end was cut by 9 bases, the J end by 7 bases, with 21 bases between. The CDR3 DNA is TGTGCCAGTTACTCGTCCAGCCCCCTCGGTGGCTACACCTTC. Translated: CASYSSSPLGGYTF.

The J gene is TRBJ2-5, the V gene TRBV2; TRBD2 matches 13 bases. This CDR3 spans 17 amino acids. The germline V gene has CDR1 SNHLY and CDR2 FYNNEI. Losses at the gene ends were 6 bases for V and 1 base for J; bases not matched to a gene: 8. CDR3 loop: CASSGLRLAGGQETQYF. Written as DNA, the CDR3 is TGTGCCAGCAGCGGACTCCGACTAGCGGGAGGCCAAGAGACCCAGTACTTC. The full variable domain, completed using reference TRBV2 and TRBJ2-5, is EPEVTQTPSHQVTQMGQEVILRCVPISNHLYFYWYRQILGQKVEFLVSFYNNEISEKSEIFDDQFSVERPDGSNFTLKIRSTKLEDSAMYFCASSGLRLAGGQETQYFGPGTRLLVL.

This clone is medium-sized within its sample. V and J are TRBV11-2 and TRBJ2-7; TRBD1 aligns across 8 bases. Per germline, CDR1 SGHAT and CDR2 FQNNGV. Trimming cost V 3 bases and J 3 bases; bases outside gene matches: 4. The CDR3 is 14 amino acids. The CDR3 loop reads CASSLVTGGYEQYF. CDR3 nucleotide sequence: TGTGCCAGCAGCTTGGTTACAGGGGGCTACGAGCAGTACTTC. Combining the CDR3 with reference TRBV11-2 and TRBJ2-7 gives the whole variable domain EAGVAQSPRYKIIEKRQSVAFWCNPISGHATLYWYQQILGQGPKLLIQFQNNGVVDDSQLPKDRFSAERLKGVDSTLKIQPAKLEDSAVYLCASSLVTGGYEQYFGPGTRLTVT.

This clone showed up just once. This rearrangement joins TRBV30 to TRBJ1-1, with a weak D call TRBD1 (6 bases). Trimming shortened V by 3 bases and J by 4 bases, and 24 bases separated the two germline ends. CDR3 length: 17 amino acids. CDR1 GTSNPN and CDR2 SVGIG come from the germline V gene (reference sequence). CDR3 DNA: TGTGCCTGGAGCACCCCCAGGGGAACTCCGCCCGGCACTGAAGCTTTCTTT. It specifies CAWSTPRGTPPGTEAFF.

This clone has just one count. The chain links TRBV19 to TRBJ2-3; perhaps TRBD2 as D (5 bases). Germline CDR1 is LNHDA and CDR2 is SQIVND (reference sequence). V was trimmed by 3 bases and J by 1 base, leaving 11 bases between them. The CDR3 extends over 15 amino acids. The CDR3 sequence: CASSITAAGTDTQYF. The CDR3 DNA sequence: TGTGCCAGTAGTATTACAGCGGCGGGCACAGATACGCAGTATTTT.

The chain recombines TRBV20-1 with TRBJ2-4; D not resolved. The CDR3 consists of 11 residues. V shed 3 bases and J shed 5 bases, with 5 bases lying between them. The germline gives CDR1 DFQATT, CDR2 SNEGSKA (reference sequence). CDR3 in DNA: TGCAGTGCTAGCCCACAAAACATTCAGTACTTC. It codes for CSASPQNIQYF.

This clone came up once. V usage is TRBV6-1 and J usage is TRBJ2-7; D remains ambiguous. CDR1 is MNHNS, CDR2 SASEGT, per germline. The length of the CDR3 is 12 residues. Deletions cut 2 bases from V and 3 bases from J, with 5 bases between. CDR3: CASSEKGYEQYF. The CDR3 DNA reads TGTGCCAGCAGTGAAAAGGGCTACGAGCAGTACTTC.

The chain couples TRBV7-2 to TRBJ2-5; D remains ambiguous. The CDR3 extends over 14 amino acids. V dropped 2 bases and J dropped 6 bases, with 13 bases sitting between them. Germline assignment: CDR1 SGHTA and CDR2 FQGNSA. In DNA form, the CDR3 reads TGTGCCAGCAGCTTATCTGTTGGACCGCAGACCCAGTACTTC. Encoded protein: CASSLSVGPQTQYF.

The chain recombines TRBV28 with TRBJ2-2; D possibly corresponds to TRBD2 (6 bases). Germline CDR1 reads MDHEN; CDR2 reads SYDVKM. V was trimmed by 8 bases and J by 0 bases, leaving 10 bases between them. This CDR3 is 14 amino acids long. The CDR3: CASGVAANTGELFF. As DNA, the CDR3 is TGTGCCAGCGGGGTAGCGGCGAACACCGGGGAGCTGTTTTTT.

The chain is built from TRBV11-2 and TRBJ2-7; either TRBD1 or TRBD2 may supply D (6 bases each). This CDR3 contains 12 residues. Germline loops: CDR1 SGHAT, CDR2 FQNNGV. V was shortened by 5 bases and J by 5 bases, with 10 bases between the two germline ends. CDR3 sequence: CASSGGLDEQYF. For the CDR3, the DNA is TGTGCCAGCAGCGGGGGGCTCGACGAGCAGTACTTC. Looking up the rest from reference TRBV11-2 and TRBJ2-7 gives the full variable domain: EAGVAQSPRYKIIEKRQSVAFWCNPISGHATLYWYQQILGQGPKLLIQFQNNGVVDDSQLPKDRFSAERLKGVDSTLKIQPAKLEDSAVYLCASSGGLDEQYFGPGTRLTVT.

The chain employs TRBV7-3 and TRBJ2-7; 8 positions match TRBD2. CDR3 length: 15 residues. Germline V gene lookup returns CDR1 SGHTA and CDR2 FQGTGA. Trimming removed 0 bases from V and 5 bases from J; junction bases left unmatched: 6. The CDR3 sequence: CASSLTSLAADEQYF. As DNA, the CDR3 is TGTGCCAGCAGCTTAACTTCACTAGCGGCAGACGAGCAGTACTTC.

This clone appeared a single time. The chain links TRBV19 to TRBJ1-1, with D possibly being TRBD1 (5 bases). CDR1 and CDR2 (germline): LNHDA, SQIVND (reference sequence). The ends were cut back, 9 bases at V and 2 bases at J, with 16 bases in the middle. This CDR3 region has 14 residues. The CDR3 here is CASKAGSANTEAFF. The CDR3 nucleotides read TGTGCCAGCAAAGCAGGGAGTGCTAACACTGAAGCTTTCTTT.

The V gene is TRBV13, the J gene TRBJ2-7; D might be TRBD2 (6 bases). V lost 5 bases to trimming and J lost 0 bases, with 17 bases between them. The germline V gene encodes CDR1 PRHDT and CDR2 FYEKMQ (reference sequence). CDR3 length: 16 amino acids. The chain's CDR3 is CASSAEGLSSSYEQYF. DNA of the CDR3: TGTGCCAGCAGCGCCGAGGGACTCTCCTCCTCCTACGAGCAGTACTTC.

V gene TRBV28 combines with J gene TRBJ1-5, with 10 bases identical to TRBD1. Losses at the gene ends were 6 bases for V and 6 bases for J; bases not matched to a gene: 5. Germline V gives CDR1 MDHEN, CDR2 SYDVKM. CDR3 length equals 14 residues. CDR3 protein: CASRLTGGGQPQHF. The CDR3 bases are TGTGCCAGCAGGCTGACAGGGGGCGGTCAGCCCCAGCATTTT.

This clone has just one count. DNA for the CDR3: TGTGCCAGCAGCCCCCTGGCCGCGGGAGACGGGGCCGGGGAGCTGTTTTTT. Translating gives CASSPLAAGDGAGELFF. The rearrangement uses TRBV5-6 and TRBJ2-2, with TRBD2 matching 7 bases. The CDR3 is 17 residues long. Trimming cost V 4 bases and J 6 bases; bases outside gene matches: 15. From germline, CDR1 is SGHDT and CDR2 YYEEEE.

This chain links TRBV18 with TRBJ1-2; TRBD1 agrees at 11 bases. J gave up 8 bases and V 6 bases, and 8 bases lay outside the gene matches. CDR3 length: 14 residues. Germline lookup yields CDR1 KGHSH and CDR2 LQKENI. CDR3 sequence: CASSADRGRGGYTF. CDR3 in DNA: TGTGCCAGCTCGGCGGACAGGGGGCGAGGCGGCTACACCTTC. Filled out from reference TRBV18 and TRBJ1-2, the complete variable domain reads NAGVMQNPRHLVRRRGQEARLRCSPMKGHSHVYWYRQLPEEGLKFMVYLQKENIIDESGMPKERFSAEFPKEGPSILRIQQVVRGDSAAYFCASSADRGRGGYTFGSGTRLTVV.

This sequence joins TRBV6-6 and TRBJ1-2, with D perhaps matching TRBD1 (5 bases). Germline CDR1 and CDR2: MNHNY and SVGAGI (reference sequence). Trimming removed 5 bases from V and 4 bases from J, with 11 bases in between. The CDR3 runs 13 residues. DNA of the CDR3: TGTGCCAGCAGTACCCCGGGGGGCTATGGCTACACCTTC. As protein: CASSTPGGYGYTF.